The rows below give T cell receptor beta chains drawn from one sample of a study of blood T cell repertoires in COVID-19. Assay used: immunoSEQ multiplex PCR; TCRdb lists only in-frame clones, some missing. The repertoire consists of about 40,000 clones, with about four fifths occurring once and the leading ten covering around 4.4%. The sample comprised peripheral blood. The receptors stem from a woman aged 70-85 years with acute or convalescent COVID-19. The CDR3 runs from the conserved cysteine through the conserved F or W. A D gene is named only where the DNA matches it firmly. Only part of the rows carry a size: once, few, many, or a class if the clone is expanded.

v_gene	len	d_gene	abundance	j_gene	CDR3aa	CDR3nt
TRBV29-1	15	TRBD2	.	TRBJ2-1	CSVESTSGAYNEQFF	TGCAGCGTTGAGAGCACTAGCGGAGCCTACAATGAGCAGTTCTTC
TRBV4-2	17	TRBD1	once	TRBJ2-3	CASSHPETGGRTDTQYF	TGTGCCAGCAGCCACCCTGAGACAGGGGGCAGGACAGATACGCAGTATTTT
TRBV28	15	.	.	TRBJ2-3	CASSLVQGRTDTQYF	TGTGCCAGCAGTTTAGTGCAGGGAAGAACAGATACGCAGTATTTT
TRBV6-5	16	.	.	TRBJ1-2	CASSYSPRGADYGYTF	TGTGCCAGCAGTTATTCCCCCCGGGGGGCGGACTATGGCTACACCTTC
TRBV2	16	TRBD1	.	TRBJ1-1	CASSEALKGADTEAFF	TGTGCCAGCAGTGAAGCGCTTAAGGGGGCGGACACTGAAGCTTTCTTT
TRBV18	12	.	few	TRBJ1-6	CASPGPHIPLHF	TGTGCCAGTCCGGGTCCCCACATCCCCCTCCACTTT
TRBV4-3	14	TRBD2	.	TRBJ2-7	CASSRLAGGGEQYF	TGCGCCAGCAGCCGACTAGCGGGAGGGGGTGAGCAGTACTTC
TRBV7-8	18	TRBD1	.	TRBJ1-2	CASSPLNSPVTGNYGYTF	TGTGCCAGCAGTCCTCTTAATTCCCCCGTGACAGGGAACTATGGCTACACCTTC
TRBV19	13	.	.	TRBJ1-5	CASSINEDQPQHF	TGTGCCAGTAGTATAAACGAGGATCAGCCCCAGCATTTT
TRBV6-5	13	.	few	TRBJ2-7	CASSRTSSYEQYF	TGTGCCAGCAGTCGGACAAGCAGCTACGAGCAGTACTTC
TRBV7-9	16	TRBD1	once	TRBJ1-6	CASSPGQGAPYSPLHF	TGTGCCAGCAGCCCCGGACAGGGAGCCCCCTATTCACCCCTCCACTTT
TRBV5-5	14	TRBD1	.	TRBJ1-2	CASSLEQGAPGYTF	TGTGCCAGCAGCCTTGAACAGGGGGCGCCTGGCTACACCTTC
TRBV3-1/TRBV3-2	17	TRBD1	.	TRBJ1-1	CASSQDRGRQGNTEAFF	TGTGCCAGCAGCCAAGATCGGGGAAGACAGGGGAACACTGAAGCTTTCTTT